This T cell receptor (beta chain) was profiled in a study of blood T cell repertoires in COVID-19. This table comes from immunoSEQ multiplex PCR, and its TCRdb copy is limited to in-frame clones, with some not included. The sample holds under 120,000 clones, more than 80% seen once. Germline V gene lookup returns CDR1 LGHDT and CDR2 YNNKEL (reference sequence). This CDR3 is 14 amino acids long. V lost 1 base and J 2 bases, leaving 7 bases between the germline ends. The sequence was obtained from a woman older than 75 with acute or convalescent COVID-19. The specimen was peripheral blood. This sequence joins TRBV3-1 (or the pseudogene TRBV3-2) and TRBJ2-3; D is uncertain. The CDR3 loop reads CASSQAPFTDTQYF. DNA of the CDR3: TGTGCCAGCAGCCAAGCTCCCTTCACAGATACGCAGTATTTT.